These 27 T cell receptor beta chains were sequenced from one sample in a study of T cell responses to AZD1222 COVID-19 vaccine. Measured with immunoSEQ multiplex PCR; TCRdb has only the in-frame clones, and not every one. The table lists 100,000 to 120,000 clones, approximately 90% of them singletons, with 1.6% in the top ten. The material was peripheral blood, obtained on day 0 of AZD1222 vaccination. These receptors all come from an adult in good health.

The J gene is TRBJ1-1, the V gene TRBV29-1, with no clear D. This CDR3 is built from 12 residues. The V and J ends lost 4 bases and 0 bases respectively, with 6 bases between them. In germline, CDR1 is SQVTM, CDR2 ANQGSEA. CDR3 in DNA: TGCAGCGTTGTGCGGATGAACACTGAAGCTTTCTTT. It translates to CSVVRMNTEAFF.

V and J are TRBV5-4 and TRBJ1-2; 7 bases agree with TRBD1. Trimming cost V 5 bases and J 3 bases; bases outside gene matches: 7. CDR3 length equals 14 residues. The germline V gene encodes CDR1 SGHNT and CDR2 YYREEE (reference sequence). In nucleotides, the CDR3 is TGTGCCAGCAGTCGATATGACAGGGACTATGGCTACACCTTC. Translating it yields CASSRYDRDYGYTF.

The chain carries TRBV7-9 and TRBJ1-1; D not resolved. The CDR3 spans 17 residues. The germline V gene has CDR1 SEHNR and CDR2 FQNEAQ (reference sequence). V lost 1 base to trimming and J lost 5 bases, with 20 bases between them. CDR3 residues: CASSLGLGWGEGTEAFF. For the CDR3, the DNA is TGTGCCAGCAGCTTAGGCCTAGGGTGGGGAGAAGGGACTGAAGCTTTCTTT.

This chain uses TRBV9 with TRBJ1-5; the D is unclear. The germline CDR1 and CDR2 sequences are SGDLS and YYNGEE. The CDR3 extends over 14 amino acids. V was clipped by 3 bases and J by 0 bases, with 7 bases between them. CDR3 coding DNA: TGTGCCAGCAGCGCGACACTTAGCAATCAGCCCCAGCATTTT. Amino acids: CASSATLSNQPQHF. Drawing the rest from reference TRBV9 and TRBJ1-5, the complete variable domain is DSGVTQTPKHLITATGQRVTLRCSPRSGDLSVYWYQQSLDQGLQFLIQYYNGEERAKGNILERFSAQQFPDLHSELNLSSLELGDSALYFCASSATLSNQPQHFGDGTRLSIL.

V is TRBV4-2 and J is TRBJ1-1, with a possible D match to TRBD1 (6 bases). The CDR3 covers 14 residues. The germline CDR1 and CDR2 sequences are LGHNA and YNFKEQ. Trimming took off 4 bases at V and 1 base at J, with 10 bases between the two ends. CDR3 protein: CASSLPTGNTEAFF. CDR3 nucleotides: TGTGCCAGCAGCCTCCCGACAGGGAACACTGAAGCTTTCTTT.

CDR3 loop: CASSPYTDTQYF. CDR3 in DNA: TGTGCCAGCAGCCCATACACAGATACGCAGTATTTT. V and J are TRBV7-2 and TRBJ2-3; D unresolved. CDR1 is SGHTA and CDR2 is FQGNSA in the germline V gene. This CDR3 comprises 12 residues. The V end was cut by 5 bases, the J end by 2 bases, with 5 bases between.

The J gene is TRBJ1-6, the V gene TRBV15, with 7 bases lining up with TRBD1. CDR3 length: 15 amino acids. V dropped 3 bases and J dropped 7; count of bases not matched to a gene: 6. Germline CDR1 reads LNHNV; CDR2 reads YYDKDF (reference sequence). As DNA, the CDR3 is TGTGCCACCAGCAGCCCGGGACAGTTGAATTCACCCCTCCACTTT. Translating gives CATSSPGQLNSPLHF.

This clone was seen a single time. The CDR3 reads CASSLRGGLDTQYF. The CDR3, as DNA: TGCGCCAGCAGCTTGAGGGGAGGCCTAGATACGCAGTATTTT. J is TRBJ2-3 and V is TRBV5-1; D perhaps matches TRBD2 (6 bases). The V gene's germline CDR1 is SGHRS and CDR2 YFSETQ. Trimming took 1 base from V and 5 from J, leaving 11 bases between them. This CDR3 is built from 14 residues.

The chain combines TRBV6-5 with TRBJ2-3; TRBD1 aligns across 10 bases. CDR1 is MNHEY and CDR2 is SVGAGI in the germline V gene. The CDR3 length is 14 residues. The junction had 9 bases not matched to a gene; V was cut back by 11 bases and J by 4 bases. The CDR3 loop reads CAGATGGTSDTQYF. CDR3 DNA sequence: TGTGCCGGCGCGACAGGGGGCACCTCAGATACGCAGTATTTT.

The chain joins TRBV11-2 to TRBJ2-3, with D tentatively TRBD1 or TRBD2 (5 bases each). Germline CDR1 SGHAT, CDR2 FQNNGV. CDR3 length: 13 residues. Trimming removed 0 bases from V and 8 bases from J, with 9 bases in between. The CDR3 DNA sequence: TGTGCCAGCAGCTTAGATACGAGGGGTACGCAGTATTTT. Its translation: CASSLDTRGTQYF.

The gene calls are TRBV27 and TRBJ2-2; 7 nucleotides agree with TRBD1. The germline V gene has CDR1 MNHEY and CDR2 SMNVEV (reference sequence). Germline trimming cut 6 bases from V and 7 bases from J; bases unmatched to any gene: 14. The CDR3 is made up of 16 amino acids. The DNA of the CDR3 is TGTGCCAGCAGGCAAGGGGGCCTAGTTATCGGCGGGGAGCTGTTTTTT. Translated: CASRQGGLVIGGELFF.

The rearrangement uses TRBV12-5 and TRBJ2-1, with D perhaps matching TRBD1 (5 bases). V dropped 1 base and J dropped 8 bases, with 15 bases sitting between them. The CDR3 spans 15 residues. The germline gives CDR1 LGHNT, CDR2 FRNRAP. The CDR3 region is CASGLGQNGRHEQFF. CDR3 DNA: TGTGCTAGTGGTTTGGGACAGAACGGTCGCCATGAGCAGTTCTTC. Using reference TRBV12-5 and TRBJ2-1 for the parts outside the CDR3, the full variable domain is DARVTQTPRHKVTEMGQEVTMRCQPILGHNTVFWYRQTMMQGLELLAYFRNRAPLDDSGMPKDRFSAEMPDATLATLKIQPSEPRDSAVYFCASGLGQNGRHEQFFGPGTRLTVL.

This rearrangement joins TRBV29-1 to TRBJ1-4; a weak D match, TRBD1 (5 bases). Per germline, CDR1 SQVTM and CDR2 ANQGSEA. V was clipped by 6 bases and J by 5 bases, with 10 bases between them. The CDR3 loop spans 12 amino acids. The CDR3 region is CSVQGNNEKLFF. DNA for the CDR3: TGCAGCGTGCAGGGAAACAATGAAAAACTGTTTTTT.

The chain employs TRBV5-1 and TRBJ1-6, with TRBD1 matching over 7 bases. Trimming at V came to 4 bases and at J to 6 bases, leaving 4 bases not matched to a gene. The CDR3 has 14 residues. Germline CDR1 reads SGHRS; CDR2 reads YFSETQ. CDR3: CASSPDRANSPLHF. The CDR3 nucleotides are TGCGCCAGCAGCCCCGACAGGGCTAATTCACCCCTCCACTTT.

The V and J genes are TRBV5-1 and TRBJ1-1, with TRBD1 matching 7 bases. Germline V lookup: CDR1 SGHRS, CDR2 YFSETQ. The length of the CDR3 is 13 residues. V lost 5 bases and J lost 7; bases outside the gene matches: 8. CDR3 coding DNA: TGCGCCAGCAGAGCAACACAGGGGAATGAAGCTTTCTTT. It yields the protein CASRATQGNEAFF.

The J gene is TRBJ2-5, the V gene TRBV7-9; D not certain. Germline V gene sequence: CDR1 SEHNR, CDR2 FQNEAQ (reference sequence). V was clipped by 2 bases and J by 1 base, with 5 bases between them. The CDR3 is 13 residues long. The CDR3 reads CASSLSGQETQYF. DNA of the CDR3: TGTGCCAGCAGCTTATCGGGCCAAGAGACCCAGTACTTC.

This chain joins TRBV11-2 and TRBJ1-1; D remains ambiguous. Germline loops: CDR1 SGHAT, CDR2 FQNNGV. The V gene lost 4 bases and the J gene lost 1 base, with 10 bases spanning the gap. This CDR3 comprises 14 residues. Written as DNA, the CDR3 is TGTGCCAGCAGCTCCGGAAGATGGAACACTGAAGCTTTCTTT. Its protein product is CASSSGRWNTEAFF. The full variable domain, in which reference TRBV11-2 and TRBJ1-1 provide the parts outside the CDR3, is EAGVAQSPRYKIIEKRQSVAFWCNPISGHATLYWYQQILGQGPKLLIQFQNNGVVDDSQLPKDRFSAERLKGVDSTLKIQPAKLEDSAVYLCASSSGRWNTEAFFGQGTRLTVV.

This chain uses TRBV7-9 with TRBJ2-3, with 12 bases matching TRBD2. V trimming: 8 bases; J trimming: 6 bases; junction bases outside the gene matches: 6. The CDR3 is 14 amino acids. Germline CDR1 is SEHNR and CDR2 is FQNEAQ (reference sequence). The CDR3 spells CASRLAGVWDTQYF. The CDR3 nucleotides are TGTGCCAGCCGACTAGCGGGAGTGTGGGATACGCAGTATTTT.

This clone was observed a few times. The rearrangement uses TRBV11-3 and TRBJ2-5; TRBD2 agrees at 11 bases. The CDR3 loop spans 14 amino acids. Germline assignment: CDR1 SGHNT and CDR2 YENEEA. After removal of 5 bases from V and 3 bases from J, the junction contained 2 bases not matched to a gene. CDR3 sequence (DNA): TGTGCCAGCAGCACGGGACTAGCGGAAGAGACCCAGTACTTC. Its protein product is CASSTGLAEETQYF.

This clone was observed a single time. V gene TRBV27 combines with J gene TRBJ1-2; no definite D call. The CDR3 contains 13 residues. V lost 5 bases, J lost 5 bases, and 12 bases lay in between. Germline V gene lookup returns CDR1 MNHEY and CDR2 SMNVEV (reference sequence). CDR3 residues: CASSPSGGYGYTF. CDR3 nucleotides: TGTGCCAGCAGTCCCTCCGGTGGTTATGGCTACACCTTC.

The chain employs TRBV29-1 and TRBJ2-1; 8 nucleotides align to TRBD2. The length of the CDR3 is 14 residues. The V and J ends lost 4 bases and 6 bases, in that order; junction bases with no gene match: 8. Germline loops: CDR1 SQVTM, CDR2 ANQGSEA. Here the CDR3 reads CSVGLLAGGNEQFF. The CDR3 region has the DNA TGCAGCGTTGGGTTGCTGGCGGGAGGCAATGAGCAGTTCTTC.

This chain links TRBV9 with TRBJ1-3; 7 nucleotides line up with TRBD1. Germline loops: CDR1 SGDLS, CDR2 YYNGEE. J lost 3 bases, V lost 3 bases, and 6 bases had no gene match. The length of the CDR3 is 15 residues. The CDR3 DNA sequence: TGTGCCAGCAGCGCTTCCGGGACAGATGGAAACACCATATATTTT. It translates to CASSASGTDGNTIYF.

This rearrangement joins TRBV25-1 to TRBJ2-7, with no clear D. Trimming took off 4 bases at V and 2 bases at J, with 6 bases between the two ends. The CDR3 is 12 amino acids. Germline assignment: CDR1 MGHDK and CDR2 SYGVNS. CDR3 coding DNA: TGTGCCAGCAGTGTTGGGGCCTACGAGCAGTACTTC. Translation gives CASSVGAYEQYF.

V usage is TRBV29-1 and J usage is TRBJ2-1; D unresolved. V was pared by 4 bases and J by 0 bases, with 13 bases between. This CDR3 contains 15 residues. The germline V gene has CDR1 SQVTM and CDR2 ANQGSEA. The chain's CDR3 is CSVGGLRSSYNEQFF. The CDR3 DNA sequence: TGCAGCGTTGGTGGTTTACGAAGCTCCTACAATGAGCAGTTCTTC.

This chain uses TRBV9 with TRBJ1-1; 7 bases map to TRBD1. Germline loops: CDR1 SGDLS, CDR2 YYNGEE. The CDR3 consists of 14 residues. The ends lost 0 bases at V and 5 bases at J; junction bases unmatched: 4. The CDR3, as DNA: TGTGCCAGCAGCGTAGGGCAGGGGGTAACTGAAGCTTTCTTT. It yields the protein CASSVGQGVTEAFF. Full variable domain (missing parts from reference TRBV9 and TRBJ1-1): DSGVTQTPKHLITATGQRVTLRCSPRSGDLSVYWYQQSLDQGLQFLIQYYNGEERAKGNILERFSAQQFPDLHSELNLSSLELGDSALYFCASSVGQGVTEAFFGQGTRLTVV.

This rearrangement joins TRBV19 to TRBJ1-2; 9 nucleotides line up with TRBD1. V shed 5 bases, J shed 7 bases, and the junction held 17 bases outside the gene matches. Germline V gives CDR1 LNHDA, CDR2 SQIVND (reference sequence). CDR3 size: 17 residues. In nucleotides, the CDR3 is TGTGCCAGTAGTGTCACCGGGACAGGGAGTCGGCTAGGTGGCTACACCTTC. Translated: CASSVTGTGSRLGGYTF.

This chain joins TRBV24-1 and TRBJ1-2, with D unresolved. The V end lost 5 bases, the J end lost 4 bases, and 19 bases lay between the germline ends. Germline V CDR1 and CDR2: KGHDR, SFDVKD. This CDR3 is built from 16 residues. CDR3 coding DNA: TGTGCCACCAGTGCCAGCGACACCACAATTCTCTATGGCTACACCTTC. This translates into CATSASDTTILYGYTF.